This T cell receptor beta chain was sequenced during a study of blood T cell repertoires in COVID-19. Study information: There were acute and convalescent COVID-19 samples, and they came from the United States, Italy and Spain. Sample material is recorded as cDNA or gDNA derived from T cells, B-cell-depleted T cells, or PBMCs.

Original analysis: Reference gene primers were amplified, and this amplification served to estimate nucleated cell counts. Sequenced by immunoSEQ multiplex PCR; TCRdb stores in-frame clones only, minus some. The V and J calls and clone size come from that table; D and trimming were worked out from the DNA. The repertoire holds some 140,000 clones, with almost 85% as singletons. The CDR3 extends over 13 amino acids. Trimming pared 3 bases from V and 6 bases from J, leaving 8 bases between. The sequence was obtained from a man between 60 and 75 years old with acute or convalescent COVID-19. Specimen: peripheral blood. The J gene is TRBJ1-4, the V gene TRBV12-3 or TRBV12-4, with D possibly TRBD1 on 6 matching bases. CDR3 bases: TGTGCCAGCAGTTTTGGACAGTATGAAAAACTGTTTTTT. This sequence encodes CASSFGQYEKLFF.